This T cell receptor beta chain appears in the sequencing data of a study of PD-1 blockade in classical Hodgkin lymphoma. Whole-study context: Nivolumab was administered to patients intravenously at 3 mg/kg every 2 weeks.

TCRdb's copy holds only in-frame clones and misses some; the assay was immunoSEQ multiplex PCR. In the table there are around 24,000 clones, around 70% of which are singletons. Each of the patients experienced relapse following autologous stem cell transplantation, and their brentuximab vedotin exposure differed. The V gene lost 3 bases and the J gene lost 3 bases, with 14 bases spanning the gap. This CDR3 region has 15 residues. Germline CDR1 and CDR2: KGHSH and LQKENI. Findings and caveats of the study: Nivolumab initiation under 1 year post-ASCT meant exclusion. Newly diagnosed patients were said to have less baseline TCR diversity than healthy donors did.

This clone was seen more than once but under ten times. Its antigen remains unknown. The sample contains more than one DNA sequence encoding this CDR3. Sequenced here: peripheral blood mononuclear cells (PBMCs), sampled before the second cycle of nivolumab. The clonotype was recovered from a human donor with classical Hodgkin lymphoma. The V call is TRBV18, the J call TRBJ1-2; D not certain. CDR3 coding DNA: TGTGCCAGCTCACCCCGCCTTTCCCCGGACTATGGCTACACCTTC. It specifies CASSPRLSPDYGYTF.